The 27 T cell receptor beta chains reported below all come from one sample, sequenced in a study of T cell responses to AZD1222 COVID-19 vaccine. Method: immunoSEQ multiplex PCR; TCRdb's copy keeps in-frame clones and lacks some. The sample includes roughly 120,000 clones, just under 90% of them seen just once. The sequencing here drew on peripheral blood, taken on day 0 of AZD1222 vaccination. These receptors came from an adult in good health.

In regard to this clone: The germline gene is not matched at one end of the junction; a read error may be the cause. The J gene is TRBJ2-7, the V gene TRBV5-4, with TRBD1 as a possible D gene (6 bases). The CDR3 consists of 14 residues. Germline lookup yields CDR1 SGHNT and CDR2 YYREEE (reference sequence). The CDR3 DNA is TGTGCCAGCAGCTTGTGGGGGCTCTCCAACGAGCAGTACTTC. Protein: CASSLWGLSNEQYF.

The J gene is TRBJ1-1, the V gene TRBV5-1, with D maybe TRBD1 (6 bases). The CDR3 totals 14 residues. V lost 0 bases to trimming and J lost 6 bases, with 12 bases between them. The germline V gene has CDR1 SGHRS and CDR2 YFSETQ. For the CDR3, the DNA is TGCGCCAGCAGCTTGGCAGGGGCTAAGTCTGAAGCTTTCTTT. Protein product: CASSLAGAKSEAFF. Full variable domain (remainder filled in from reference TRBV5-1 and TRBJ1-1): KAGVTQTPRYLIKTRGQQVTLSCSPISGHRSVSWYQQTPGQGLQFLFEYFSETQRNKGNFPGRFSGRQFSNSRSEMNVSTLELGDSALYLCASSLAGAKSEAFFGQGTRLTVV.

The chain combines TRBV28 with TRBJ2-2; D not certain. CDR3 length: 14 amino acids. With 7 bases removed from V and 6 bases from J, the gap between germline ends came to 15 bases. The germline gives CDR1 MDHEN, CDR2 SYDVKM. For the CDR3, the DNA is TGTGCCAGCACCCCGGGCCCCCTGGCCGGGGAGCTGTTTTTT. Translated, it gives CASTPGPLAGELFF.

V gene TRBV19 combines with J gene TRBJ1-1; possibly TRBD1 for D (5 bases). The germline gives CDR1 LNHDA, CDR2 SQIVND (reference sequence). V shed 3 bases and J shed 1 base, with 15 bases lying between them. CDR3 length equals 16 residues. The CDR3 protein is CASSMWGAGWNTEAFF. CDR3 DNA: TGTGCCAGTAGTATGTGGGGCGCAGGGTGGAACACTGAAGCTTTCTTT.

A word on this clone: The sample contains more than one DNA sequence encoding this CDR3. This chain joins TRBV6-5 and TRBJ1-5, with D unresolved. Per the germline V gene, CDR1 is MNHEY and CDR2 is SVGAGI. The CDR3 sequence is 15 residues long. Trimming took off 2 bases at V and 0 bases at J, with 8 bases between the two ends. The CDR3 spells CASSYSPASNQPQHF. The CDR3, as DNA: TGTGCCAGCAGTTACAGCCCGGCTAGCAATCAGCCCCAGCATTTT.

This rearrangement joins TRBV12-3 or TRBV12-4 to TRBJ2-1; D perhaps matches TRBD2 (5 bases). The CDR3 extends over 13 amino acids. V was pared by 2 bases and J by 7 bases, with 9 bases between. The CDR3 DNA follows: TGTGCCAGCAGTTTATTTACGGGGAATGAGCAGTTCTTC. Its protein product is CASSLFTGNEQFF.

The chain has TRBV19 and TRBJ2-7, with D tentatively TRBD2 (6 bases). Trimming left V 4 bases short and J 3 bases short, with 13 bases between. This CDR3 spans 14 amino acids. CDR1 LNHDA and CDR2 SQIVND come from the germline V gene (reference sequence). The CDR3 coding sequence is TGTGCCAGTAGTAAGGCGGGAACGCGCTACGAGCAGTACTTC. Protein sequence: CASSKAGTRYEQYF.

The DNA of the CDR3 is TGCAGCGTTGTTGGACAGTCTACCTTGGGCTACACCTTC. Amino acid sequence: CSVVGQSTLGYTF. The chain joins TRBV29-1 to TRBJ1-2; a weak D match, TRBD1 (6 bases). Trimming took 4 bases from V and 8 from J, leaving 17 bases between them. The CDR3 has 13 residues. Germline CDR1 and CDR2: SQVTM and ANQGSEA.

The genes are TRBV6-1 and TRBJ2-5, with D possibly TRBD1 on 6 matching bases. Deletions cut 2 bases from V and 7 bases from J, with 14 bases between. CDR1 is MNHNS and CDR2 is SASEGT in the germline V gene. CDR3 length: 14 amino acids. The DNA for the CDR3 is TGTGCCAGCAGTGAAAACAGGGCTGAAGGGACCCAGTACTTC. Its translation is CASSENRAEGTQYF.

This sequence joins TRBV2 and TRBJ1-1; D unclear. Germline V gene data show CDR1 as SNHLY and CDR2 as FYNNEI. CDR3 length equals 15 residues. Trimming cost V 3 bases and J 0 bases, with 11 bases left between them. The CDR3 is CASSEMQAMNTEAFF. For the CDR3, the DNA is TGTGCCAGCAGTGAGATGCAGGCCATGAACACTGAAGCTTTCTTT.

The chain recombines TRBV3-1 (or the pseudogene TRBV3-2) with TRBJ1-2; TRBD1 matches at 9 bases. This CDR3 region has 15 residues. CDR1 and CDR2 from the germline V gene are LGHDT and YNNKEL (reference sequence). V lost 2 bases and J lost 5; bases outside the gene matches: 6. Here the CDR3 reads CASSQPGQGPYGYTF. Here the CDR3 DNA reads TGTGCCAGCAGCCAACCCGGACAGGGGCCTTATGGCTACACCTTC.

J is TRBJ1-5 and V is TRBV20-1; possible D gene TRBD1, 5 bases. Germline V CDR1 and CDR2: DFQATT, SNEGSKA (reference sequence). The CDR3 consists of 14 residues. Trimming took 3 bases from V and 2 from J, leaving 11 bases between them. The CDR3, as DNA: TGCAGTGCTAGTGTTGGAGGGGGCAATCAGCCCCAGCATTTT. This gives the protein CSASVGGGNQPQHF.

This chain connects TRBV2 to TRBJ1-6, with 9 bases matching TRBD1. Germline values: CDR1 SNHLY, CDR2 FYNNEI. The CDR3 contains 14 residues. V gave up 6 bases and J gave up 10 bases; unmatched junction bases: 7. The CDR3 coding sequence is TGTGCCAGCAGGGGGGGACAGGGAAACTCACCCCTCCACTTT. Translating it yields CASRGGQGNSPLHF. Drawing the rest from reference TRBV2 and TRBJ1-6, the complete variable domain is EPEVTQTPSHQVTQMGQEVILRCVPISNHLYFYWYRQILGQKVEFLVSFYNNEISEKSEIFDDQFSVERPDGSNFTLKIRSTKLEDSAMYFCASRGGQGNSPLHFGNGTRLTVT.

The chain carries TRBV29-1 and TRBJ2-1, with D perhaps matching TRBD2 (6 bases). Trimming shortened V by 6 bases and J by 0 bases, and 9 bases separated the two germline ends. This CDR3 is built from 13 residues. CDR1 and CDR2 (germline): SQVTM, ANQGSEA. The DNA of the CDR3 is TGCAGCGTGGACTACAGCTCCTACAATGAGCAGTTCTTC. Its protein is CSVDYSSYNEQFF.

The chain joins TRBV6-5 to TRBJ1-1; 9 bases map to TRBD1. V lost 6 bases and J lost 6; bases outside the gene matches: 8. The CDR3 covers 14 residues. CDR1 and CDR2 (germline): MNHEY, SVGAGI. In DNA, the CDR3 is TGTGCCAGCAGCACGGGACAGGGTGGATCTGAAGCTTTCTTT. It specifies CASSTGQGGSEAFF.

This rearrangement joins TRBV5-1 to TRBJ1-2, with D perhaps TRBD1 (6 bases). The CDR3 totals 15 residues. Trimming cost V 2 bases and J 8 bases, with 19 bases left between them. Germline CDR1 and CDR2: SGHRS and YFSETQ. This CDR3 is CASSFVGGLLGGYTF. The CDR3 nucleotides read TGCGCCAGCAGCTTCGTGGGGGGCCTCCTAGGCGGCTACACCTTC.

This clone was counted a single time. The chain recombines TRBV30 with TRBJ1-5; perhaps TRBD1 as D (6 bases). The CDR3 runs 14 residues. V was trimmed by 2 bases and J by 6 bases, leaving 14 bases between them. CDR1 is GTSNPN, CDR2 SVGIG, per germline (reference sequence). The CDR3 coding sequence is TGTGCCTGGAGTACTACAGGGTTCGGTCAGCCCCAGCATTTT. Translation: CAWSTTGFGQPQHF.

The chain uses TRBV5-1 and TRBJ1-3, with D perhaps matching TRBD1 (5 bases). The V end was cut by 0 bases, the J end by 0 bases, with 10 bases between. Germline V gene sequence: CDR1 SGHRS, CDR2 YFSETQ. The CDR3 spans 16 residues. As DNA, the CDR3 is TGCGCCAGCAGCTTGGCCCCAGGGAGCTCTGGAAACACCATATATTTT. Its protein product is CASSLAPGSSGNTIYF.

This clone was seen once. CDR3 protein: CASSLDLGDRTEAFF. For the CDR3, the DNA is TGTGCCAGCAGCTTAGATTTAGGGGATCGGACTGAAGCTTTCTTT. The chain is built from TRBV11-2 and TRBJ1-1; perhaps TRBD1 as D (5 bases). V shed 0 bases and J shed 5 bases, with 13 bases lying between them. There are 15 residues in the CDR3. The germline V gene has CDR1 SGHAT and CDR2 FQNNGV.

This rearrangement joins TRBV19 to TRBJ1-5, with D hard to call. The V end was cut by 7 bases, the J end by 4 bases, with 14 bases between. This CDR3 spans 14 amino acids. The germline V gene encodes CDR1 LNHDA and CDR2 SQIVND (reference sequence). The CDR3 here is CASTPVGRNQPQHF. CDR3 nucleotide sequence: TGTGCCAGTACCCCGGTGGGCAGAAATCAGCCCCAGCATTTT.

The chain recombines TRBV19 with TRBJ2-7; D possibly matches TRBD1 or TRBD2 (6 bases each). The length of the CDR3 is 14 residues. The V gene's germline CDR1 is LNHDA and CDR2 SQIVND (reference sequence). V lost 5 bases and J lost 2, with 13 bases in between. CDR3 protein: CASSPVGGPYEQYF. The DNA of the CDR3 is TGTGCCAGTAGTCCAGTGGGGGGCCCCTACGAGCAGTACTTC.

CDR3 in amino acids: CARRDRSSYNEQFF. Written as DNA, the CDR3 is TGCGCAAGGAGGGACCGGAGCTCCTACAATGAGCAGTTCTTC. The genes are TRBV23-1 and TRBJ2-1; possibly TRBD2 for D (6 bases). TRBV23-1 is an ORF for which the function is uncertain. This CDR3 comprises 14 residues.

Only one count was recorded for this clone. This sequence joins TRBV19 and TRBJ2-1, with D unresolved. Germline-derived CDR1 and CDR2 are LNHDA and SQIVND (reference sequence). Between the trimmed V and J ends, which lost 2 bases and 7 bases, there was a span of 6 bases. This CDR3 region has 12 residues. The CDR3 loop reads CASSIQLNEQFF. CDR3 bases: TGTGCCAGTAGTATACAGCTAAATGAGCAGTTCTTC.

The table lists this clone with a count of one. The J gene is TRBJ1-4, the V gene TRBV12-3 or TRBV12-4; no firm D call. This CDR3 has 13 residues. V was cut by 2 bases and J by 7 bases, with 8 bases left in between. CDR3 protein: CASSLSPIEKLFF. DNA for the CDR3: TGTGCCAGCAGTTTAAGTCCAATTGAAAAACTGTTTTTT.

The chain is built from TRBV28 and TRBJ1-2; 7 nucleotides agree with TRBD1. The CDR3 consists of 14 residues. Trimming took 2 bases from V and 4 from J; bases not matched to a gene: 4. CDR1 is MDHEN, CDR2 SYDVKM, per germline. The CDR3 reads CASSLGTDRYGYTF. The CDR3 DNA is TGTGCCAGCAGTTTAGGGACAGACCGCTATGGCTACACCTTC.

V gene TRBV3-1 (or the pseudogene TRBV3-2) combines with J gene TRBJ1-1; tentatively, D is TRBD1 (6 bases). Trimming removed 7 bases from V and 2 bases from J, with 14 bases in between. This CDR3 is 14 amino acids long. Germline-derived CDR1 and CDR2 are LGHDT and YNNKEL (reference sequence). The CDR3 region is CASTSRGANTEAFF. For the CDR3, the DNA is TGTGCCAGCACCTCAAGGGGGGCTAACACTGAAGCTTTCTTT.

This CDR3 reads CASSLRDSYGYTF. CDR3 bases: TGTGCCAGCAGTTTAAGGGACAGCTATGGCTACACCTTC. The V gene is TRBV27, the J gene TRBJ1-2; 7 bases are shared with TRBD1. The CDR3 spans 13 residues. V was pared by 2 bases and J by 4 bases, with 1 base of the junction left unmatched. The V gene's germline CDR1 is MNHEY and CDR2 SMNVEV (reference sequence).